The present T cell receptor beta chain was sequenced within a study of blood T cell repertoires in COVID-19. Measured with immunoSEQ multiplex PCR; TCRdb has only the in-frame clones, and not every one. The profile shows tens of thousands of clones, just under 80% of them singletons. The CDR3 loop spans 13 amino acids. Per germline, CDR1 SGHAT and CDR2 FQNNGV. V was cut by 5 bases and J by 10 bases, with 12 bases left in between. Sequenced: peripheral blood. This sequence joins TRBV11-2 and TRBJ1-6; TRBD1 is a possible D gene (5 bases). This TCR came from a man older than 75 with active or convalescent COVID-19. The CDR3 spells CASSRDFGSPLHF. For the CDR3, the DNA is TGTGCCAGCAGCAGGGACTTCGGATCACCCCTCCACTTT.